The 11 T cell receptor beta chains below come from one sample, sequenced in a study of memory B cells and T cells in multiple sclerosis. Sequencing was performed with immunoSEQ multiplex PCR; in TCRdb, only in-frame clones are kept and a portion is missing. The sample has about 46,000 clones, over 75% seen once. CFSE-dim autoproliferating and CFSE-high non-proliferating T cells from unstimulated culture were sequenced separately. Pooled replicate wells came from about 50 million CFSE-labeled PBMCs cultured around seven days without stimulus. These receptors have no known antigen. Sequencing input: PBMCs from blood kept in culture. Every receptor here comes from a human donor with multiple sclerosis.

The J gene is TRBJ1-5, the V gene TRBV2; D might be TRBD1 (5 bases). Trimming removed 11 bases at V and 5 bases at J, with 19 bases between. The length of the CDR3 is 14 residues. Germline assignment: CDR1 SNHLY and CDR2 FYNNEI. CDR3 coding DNA: TGTGCCTCCAAGGCGGGACTTCTGCATCAGCCCCAGCATTTT. Protein sequence: CASKAGLLHQPQHF.

The chain links TRBV5-1 to TRBJ2-7; 8 bases are a match to TRBD1. CDR1 SGHRS and CDR2 YFSETQ come from the germline V gene. V shed 4 bases and J 3 bases; nucleotides not matched to a gene: 21. The CDR3 length is 19 residues. The CDR3 coding sequence is TGCGCCAGCAGCCTTTCAGCCGTAGAAAACAGGGGGAACAGCTACGAGCAGTACTTC. Encoded protein: CASSLSAVENRGNSYEQYF.

V gene TRBV10-3 combines with J gene TRBJ2-3; no definite D call. The V gene lost 4 bases and the J gene lost 2 bases, with 7 bases spanning the gap. The length of the CDR3 is 13 residues. CDR1 is ENHRY and CDR2 is SYGVKD in the germline V gene. This chain's CDR3 is CAISAPPTDTQYF. The CDR3, as DNA: TGTGCCATCAGTGCGCCTCCCACAGATACGCAGTATTTT.

This chain connects TRBV10-3 to TRBJ1-1, with D tentatively TRBD1 (5 bases). Trimming shortened V by 2 bases and J by 0 bases, and 7 bases separated the two germline ends. In germline, CDR1 is ENHRY, CDR2 SYGVKD. The CDR3 has 14 amino acids. CDR3 nucleotides: TGTGCCATCAGTGAGGGGGGGATGAACACTGAAGCTTTCTTT. It translates to CAISEGGMNTEAFF.

The V and J genes are TRBV4-1 and TRBJ2-2; D is unresolved. The CDR3 is made up of 15 amino acids. CDR1 is MGHRA and CDR2 is YSYEKL in the germline V gene. Trimming removed 1 base from V and 6 bases from J, with 12 bases in between. The CDR3 loop is CASSQVWGIAGELFF. The CDR3 region has the DNA TGCGCCAGCAGCCAAGTGTGGGGTATTGCCGGGGAGCTGTTTTTT.

CDR3 in amino acids: CASSSPTANTEAFF. The CDR3 DNA follows: TGCGCCAGCTCCTCCCCAACCGCGAACACTGAAGCTTTCTTT. This chain joins TRBV4-1 and TRBJ1-1; D remains ambiguous. V was trimmed by 8 bases and J by 1 base, leaving 14 bases between them. Looked up from germline, CDR1 is MGHRA and CDR2 is YSYEKL. The CDR3 is 14 residues long.

This rearrangement joins TRBV9 to TRBJ2-1, with 7 bases fitting TRBD1. The germline CDR1 and CDR2 sequences are SGDLS and YYNGEE. V trimming: 0 bases; J trimming: 7 bases; junction bases outside the gene matches: 4. The CDR3 has 14 amino acids. CDR3 nucleotide sequence: TGTGCCAGCAGCGTAGGGGGGACAGCAAATGAGCAGTTCTTC. It codes for CASSVGGTANEQFF.

With respect to this clone: The sample contains more than one DNA sequence encoding this CDR3. The CDR3 sequence: CASSYWQNTEAFF. The CDR3 DNA reads as TGTGCCAGCAGTTACTGGCAAAACACTGAAGCTTTCTTT. The chain is built from TRBV6-6 and TRBJ1-1; D unclear. This CDR3 spans 13 amino acids. In germline, CDR1 is MNHNY, CDR2 SVGAGI (reference sequence). Trimming shortened V by 1 base and J by 2 bases, and 5 bases separated the two germline ends.

V usage is TRBV27 and J usage is TRBJ2-7; 9 nucleotides match TRBD1. V dropped 5 bases and J dropped 3; count of bases not matched to a gene: 5. Germline assignment: CDR1 MNHEY and CDR2 SMNVEV (reference sequence). The CDR3 contains 14 residues. Here the CDR3 DNA reads TGTGCCAGCAGTCCATGGACAGGGGTCTACGAGCAGTACTTC. Encoded protein: CASSPWTGVYEQYF.

The rearrangement uses TRBV18 and TRBJ1-5; unclear D gene. V dropped 4 bases and J dropped 7 bases, with 11 bases sitting between them. The germline V gene encodes CDR1 KGHSH and CDR2 LQKENI. The CDR3 totals 13 residues. CDR3 sequence reads: CASSRGEEQPQHF. The DNA of the CDR3 is TGTGCCAGCTCACGCGGGGAGGAACAGCCCCAGCATTTT.

This clone occurred a few times. The J gene is TRBJ2-3, the V gene TRBV5-6, with D perhaps TRBD2 (5 bases). V was trimmed by 1 base and J by 1 base, leaving 10 bases between them. CDR1 SGHDT and CDR2 YYEEEE come from the germline V gene. The CDR3 is 15 residues long. The CDR3 reads CASSLIEEGTDTQYF. Here the CDR3 DNA reads TGTGCCAGCAGCTTGATCGAGGAGGGCACAGATACGCAGTATTTT. Together with reference TRBV5-6 and TRBJ2-3, the CDR3 gives the full variable domain: DAGVTQSPTHLIKTRGQQVTLRCSPKSGHDTVSWYQQALGQGPQFIFQYYEEEERQRGNFPDRFSGHQFPNYSSELNVNALLLGDSALYLCASSLIEEGTDTQYFGPGTRLTVL.